A single sample is the source of the 5 T cell receptor beta chains below, sequenced in a study of T-cell reconstitution after alpha-beta-depleted transplantation in children. Unique molecular identifiers were incorporated into the prepared TCRbeta library. TCRdb re-analysed the PCR reads in MiXCR, keeping a single row per CDR3 protein. The profile shows some 600,000 distinct CDR3 sequences, roughly 13% of them singletons. The source material was PBMCs, mostly from graft donor cells, sampled 360 days after TCRalphabeta/CD19-depleted stem cell transplant. These receptors came from a male patient aged 10 to 17 who had a stem cell transplant for acute myeloid leukemia, so the T cells may come from the graft donor.

V is TRBV20-1 and J is TRBJ2-2; D unresolved. Germline assignment: CDR1 DFQATT and CDR2 SNEGSKA (reference sequence). This CDR3 has 13 amino acids. The V gene lost 2 bases and the J gene lost 0 bases, with 4 bases spanning the gap. The CDR3 reads CSARLANTGELFF. CDR3 sequence (DNA): TGCAGTGCTAGATTAGCGAACACCGGGGAGCTGTTTTTT.

This clonotype turned up a few times. The gene calls are TRBV28 and TRBJ2-1; 10 bases are shared with TRBD1. The CDR3 is 16 amino acids. CDR1 and CDR2 (germline): MDHEN, SYDVKM. V shed 4 bases, J shed 9 bases, and the junction held 12 bases outside the gene matches. CDR3 sequence reads: CASSSSRDRGLGEQFF. The DNA for the CDR3 is TGTGCCAGCAGTTCGAGCCGGGACAGGGGTTTGGGTGAGCAGTTCTTC.

V and J are TRBV25-1 and TRBJ2-7; the D is unclear. The CDR3 spans 13 residues. V was pared by 1 base and J by 6 bases, with 10 bases between. Germline V gene lookup returns CDR1 MGHDK and CDR2 SYGVNS. This chain's CDR3 is CASSECFGCEQYF. In DNA, the CDR3 is TGTGCCAGCAGTGAATGTTTCGGGTGCGAGCAGTACTTC.

The chain is built from TRBV21-1 and TRBJ2-7; the D call of TRBD1 is as the table states it, not checked on the DNA. TRBV21-1 is deemed a pseudogene. The CDR3 has 18 amino acids. CDR3: CASSKEWSCNRGAHEQYF. Here the CDR3 DNA reads TGTGCCAGCAGCAAAGAGTGGTCGTGTAACAGGGGGGCCCACGAGCAGTACTTC.

The chain recombines TRBV20-1 with TRBJ2-1; D unclear. CDR1 is DFQATT and CDR2 is SNEGSKA in the germline V gene (reference sequence). Trimming took off 6 bases at V and 4 bases at J, with 16 bases between the two ends. There are 14 residues in the CDR3. The CDR3: CSAPTEVGYNEQFF. CDR3 sequence (DNA): TGCAGTGCCCCCACTGAGGTCGGATACAATGAGCAGTTCTTC.